This T cell receptor beta chain was obtained from a study of identical twins. Regarding the study as a whole: Out-of-frame alpha sequences shared by twins showed excess low generation probability.

The V and J ends lost 4 bases and 5 bases, in that order; junction bases with no gene match: 11. Germline lookup yields CDR1 LGHNT and CDR2 FRNRAP. The length of the CDR3 is 16 residues. This clonotype came up many times. As yet, its antigen is unknown. Donors uniformly comprised healthy Caucasians. TCRdb processed the 5' RACE reads anew with MiXCR; each CDR3 protein has one entry. The sample shows about 220,000 distinct CDR3 sequences, approximately 6.8% of them seen only once. The sample was also linked to a second study, of yellow fever vaccine responses in identical twins.

This sequence was found in a woman under 30 in good health. The chain employs TRBV12-5 and TRBJ2-1, with 7 bases fitting TRBD1. The sample was CD8+ T cells sorted from blood. Here the CDR3 reads CASGSPEMGQNNEQFF. Here the CDR3 DNA reads TGTGCTAGTGGTTCCCCCGAAATGGGACAGAACAATGAGCAGTTCTTC.